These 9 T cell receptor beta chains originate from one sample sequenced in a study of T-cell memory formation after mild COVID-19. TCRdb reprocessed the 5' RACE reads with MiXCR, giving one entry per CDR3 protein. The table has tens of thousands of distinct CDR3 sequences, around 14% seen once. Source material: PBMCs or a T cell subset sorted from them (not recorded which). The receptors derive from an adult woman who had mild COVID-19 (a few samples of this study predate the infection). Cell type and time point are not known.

The CDR3 nucleotides read TGTGCCAGCAGCTTAACGGGACGTGAGCAGTTCTTC. Protein product: CASSLTGREQFF. The chain recombines TRBV7-9 with TRBJ2-1; D is possibly TRBD1 or TRBD2 (5 bases each). Germline V lookup: CDR1 SEHNR, CDR2 FQNEAQ (reference sequence). The CDR3 is 12 amino acids. V lost 2 bases and J 9 bases, leaving 8 bases between the germline ends.

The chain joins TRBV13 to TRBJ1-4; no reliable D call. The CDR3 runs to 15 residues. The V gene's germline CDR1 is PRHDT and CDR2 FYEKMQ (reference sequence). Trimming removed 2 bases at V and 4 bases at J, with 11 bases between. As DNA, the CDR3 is TGTGCCAGCAGCTTAAGGCAGCTACTTAATGAAAAACTGTTTTTT. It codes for CASSLRQLLNEKLFF. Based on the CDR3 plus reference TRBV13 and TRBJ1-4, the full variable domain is AAGVIQSPRHLIKEKRETATLKCYPIPRHDTVYWYQQGPGQDPQFLISFYEKMQSDKGSIPDRFSAQQFSDYHSELNMSSLELGDSALYFCASSLRQLLNEKLFFGSGTQLSVL.

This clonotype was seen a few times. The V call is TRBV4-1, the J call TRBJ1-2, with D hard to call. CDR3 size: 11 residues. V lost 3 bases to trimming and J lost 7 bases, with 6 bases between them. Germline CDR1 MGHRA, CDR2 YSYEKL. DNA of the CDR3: TGCGCCAGCAGCCACCTGGGTGGCTACACCTTC. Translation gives CASSHLGGYTF.

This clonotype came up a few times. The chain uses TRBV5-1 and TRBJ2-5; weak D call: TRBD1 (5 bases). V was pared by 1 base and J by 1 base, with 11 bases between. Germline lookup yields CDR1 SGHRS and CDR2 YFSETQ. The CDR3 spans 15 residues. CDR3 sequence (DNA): TGCGCCAGCAGCTTGAGGGGCGGTAGCCAAGAGACCCAGTACTTC. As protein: CASSLRGGSQETQYF.

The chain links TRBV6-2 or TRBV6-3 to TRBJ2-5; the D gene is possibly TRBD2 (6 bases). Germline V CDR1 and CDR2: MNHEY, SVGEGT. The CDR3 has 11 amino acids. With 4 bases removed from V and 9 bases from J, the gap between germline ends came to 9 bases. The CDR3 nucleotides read TGTGCCAGCAGTTTCGGGAGCTCCCAGTACTTC. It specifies CASSFGSSQYF.

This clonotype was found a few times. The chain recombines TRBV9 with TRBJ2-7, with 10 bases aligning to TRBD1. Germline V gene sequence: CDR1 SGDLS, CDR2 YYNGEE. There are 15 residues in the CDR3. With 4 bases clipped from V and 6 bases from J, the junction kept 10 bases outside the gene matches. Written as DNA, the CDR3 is TGTGCCAGCAGCTTCTCGACAGGGGGCACGGCCGAGCAGTACTTC. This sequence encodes CASSFSTGGTAEQYF.

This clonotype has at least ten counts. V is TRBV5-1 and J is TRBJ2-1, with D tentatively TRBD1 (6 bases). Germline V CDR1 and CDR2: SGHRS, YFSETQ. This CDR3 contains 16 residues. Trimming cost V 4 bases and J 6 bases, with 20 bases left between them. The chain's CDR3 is CASSPTIFGTTNEQFF. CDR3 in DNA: TGCGCCAGCAGCCCCACAATTTTCGGGACAACCAATGAGCAGTTCTTC.

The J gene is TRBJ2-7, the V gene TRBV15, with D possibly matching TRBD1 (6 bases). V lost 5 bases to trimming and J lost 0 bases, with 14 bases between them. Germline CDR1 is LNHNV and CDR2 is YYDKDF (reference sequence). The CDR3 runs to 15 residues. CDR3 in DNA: TGTGCCACCAGCTTGCACCGGGACATCTCCTACGAGCAGTACTTC. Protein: CATSLHRDISYEQYF.

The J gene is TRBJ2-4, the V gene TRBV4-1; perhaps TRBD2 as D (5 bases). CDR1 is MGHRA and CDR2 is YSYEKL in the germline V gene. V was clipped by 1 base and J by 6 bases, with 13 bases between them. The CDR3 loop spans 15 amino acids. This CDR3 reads CASSQVKGLANIQYF. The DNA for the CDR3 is TGCGCCAGCAGCCAAGTAAAAGGTCTAGCAAACATTCAGTACTTC.